These 21 T cell receptor beta chains were all obtained from the same sample, sequenced in a study of cytomegalovirus exposure and HLA in healthy donors. The protocol was immunoSEQ multiplex PCR, while the TCRdb copy is restricted to in-frame clones and leaves out a portion. The sample holds over 250,000 clones, 80% to 90% seen once. The sample taken for sequencing was PBMCs. The receptors shown here come from a young woman in good health and CMV-seronegative.

V gene TRBV6-1 combines with J gene TRBJ1-3; D uncertain. From germline, CDR1 is MNHNS and CDR2 SASEGT. V was trimmed by 2 bases and J by 0 bases, leaving 8 bases between them. The CDR3 extends over 15 amino acids. CDR3 DNA: TGTGCCAGCAGTGAATTGGGAGTCTCTGGAAACACCATATATTTT. It translates to CASSELGVSGNTIYF.

The chain carries TRBV5-1 and TRBJ2-5; 8 bases match TRBD2. This CDR3 is 13 amino acids long. V dropped 4 bases and J dropped 4; count of bases not matched to a gene: 3. In germline, CDR1 is SGHRS, CDR2 YFSETQ. This CDR3 is CASSRLAGETQYF. In DNA, the CDR3 is TGCGCCAGCAGCAGGCTAGCGGGAGAGACCCAGTACTTC.

This chain links TRBV6-5 with TRBJ2-5, with TRBD1 matching over 10 bases. Germline CDR1 reads MNHEY; CDR2 reads SVGAGI. The CDR3 is 14 residues long. The J segment lost 2 bases and the V segment lost 6 bases, leaving 3 bases of the junction unmatched. The CDR3 spells CASRGQGRQETQYF. CDR3 bases: TGTGCCAGCAGGGGACAGGGGCGACAAGAGACCCAGTACTTC.

The chain employs TRBV19 and TRBJ2-7, with no clear D. CDR3 length: 15 residues. Germline CDR1 and CDR2: LNHDA and SQIVND (reference sequence). Between the trimmed V and J ends, which lost 2 bases and 6 bases, there was a span of 17 bases. The CDR3 nucleotides are TGTGCCAGTAGTATATACCCCGCCGTGGCTGCCGAGCAGTACTTC. Its protein is CASSIYPAVAAEQYF.

The chain joins TRBV15 to TRBJ1-6; weak D call: TRBD1 (6 bases). CDR1 and CDR2 (germline): LNHNV, YYDKDF (reference sequence). CDR3 length: 15 amino acids. V was pared by 2 bases and J by 9 bases, with 14 bases between. Here the CDR3 reads CATSRRGAGVSPLHF. DNA for the CDR3: TGTGCCACCAGCAGACGGGGGGCCGGTGTTTCACCCCTCCACTTT. Full variable domain (missing parts from reference TRBV15 and TRBJ1-6): DAMVIQNPRYQVTQFGKPVTLSCSQTLNHNVMYWYQQKSSQAPKLLFHYYDKDFNNEADTPDNFQSRRPNTSFCFLDIRSPGLGDTAMYLCATSRRGAGVSPLHFGNGTRLTVT.

The rearrangement links TRBV7-2 to TRBJ2-7; 9 bases are a match to TRBD2. J gave up 2 bases and V 1 base, and 6 bases lay outside the gene matches. Germline V gives CDR1 SGHTA, CDR2 FQGNSA. The CDR3 extends over 16 amino acids. This chain's CDR3 is CASSLGSASGAYEQYF. The CDR3 DNA sequence: TGTGCCAGCAGCTTAGGCTCGGCTAGCGGGGCCTACGAGCAGTACTTC.

The V and J genes are TRBV6-5 and TRBJ2-1; D gene uncertain. Germline assignment: CDR1 MNHEY and CDR2 SVGAGI. V was clipped by 0 bases and J by 0 bases, with 9 bases between them. CDR3 length: 16 residues. CDR3 protein: CASSYSPDSSYNEQFF. In nucleotides, the CDR3 is TGTGCCAGCAGTTACTCCCCCGATAGCTCCTACAATGAGCAGTTCTTC.

This clone occurred once. This chain connects TRBV5-1 to TRBJ2-1; maybe TRBD2 (5 bases). Between the trimmed V and J ends, which lost 0 bases and 2 bases, there was a span of 9 bases. The CDR3 has 15 residues. In germline, CDR1 is SGHRS, CDR2 YFSETQ. CDR3 amino acids: CASSLVRGTYNEQFF. CDR3 sequence (DNA): TGCGCCAGCAGCTTGGTTCGGGGAACCTACAATGAGCAGTTCTTC.

The chain has TRBV13 and TRBJ2-7, with 7 bases lining up with TRBD2. CDR3 length: 14 amino acids. V gave up 1 base and J gave up 6 bases; unmatched junction bases: 6. CDR1 and CDR2 from the germline V gene are PRHDT and FYEKMQ (reference sequence). CDR3 residues: CASSLATSVGEQYF. DNA for the CDR3: TGTGCCAGCAGCTTAGCTACTAGCGTTGGCGAGCAGTACTTC.

The chain uses TRBV6-5 and TRBJ2-3, with 9 nucleotides matching TRBD2. CDR1 is MNHEY, CDR2 SVGAGI, per germline. This CDR3 has 16 amino acids. V lost 0 bases and J lost 3; bases outside the gene matches: 4. CDR3 bases: TGTGCCAGCAGTTACTCGGCTAGCGGGATTACAGATACGCAGTATTTT. Residues: CASSYSASGITDTQYF.

This chain joins TRBV11-3 and TRBJ2-7, with a possible D match to TRBD2 (5 bases). The germline CDR1 and CDR2 sequences are SGHNT and YENEEA. This CDR3 has 16 residues. Trimming removed 2 bases from V and 0 bases from J, with 14 bases in between. CDR3: CASSLLRRVSSYEQYF. The CDR3, as DNA: TGTGCCAGCAGCTTACTCCGGCGGGTGAGCTCCTACGAGCAGTACTTC.

V and J are TRBV7-8 and TRBJ2-7; TRBD2 aligns across 14 bases. Losses at the gene ends were 5 bases for V and 6 bases for J; bases not matched to a gene: 6. The CDR3 is made up of 15 amino acids. Germline V gene sequence: CDR1 SGHVS, CDR2 FQNEAQ. CDR3 DNA: TGTGCCAGCAGCCCCACCGGGACTAGCGGGGGCGAGCAGTACTTC. Its translation: CASSPTGTSGGEQYF.

J is TRBJ2-3 and V is TRBV2; TRBD2 matches at 7 bases. V shed 2 bases and J 0 bases; nucleotides not matched to a gene: 5. This CDR3 has 16 residues. Germline V gives CDR1 SNHLY, CDR2 FYNNEI. CDR3 residues: CASSERAGTSTDTQYF. CDR3 in DNA: TGTGCCAGCAGTGAAAGAGCGGGGACTAGCACAGATACGCAGTATTTT.

The chain is built from TRBV19 and TRBJ1-4, with TRBD1 as a possible D gene (6 bases). Looked up from germline, CDR1 is LNHDA and CDR2 is SQIVND (reference sequence). The V gene lost 2 bases and the J gene lost 14 bases, with 21 bases spanning the gap. The CDR3 loop spans 15 amino acids. CDR3 in amino acids: CASSIWSGGGDYLFF. Here the CDR3 DNA reads TGTGCCAGTAGTATATGGTCCGGAGGGGGGGACTATCTGTTTTTT.

The rearrangement uses TRBV7-2 and TRBJ2-3; 7 nucleotides align to TRBD2. Germline CDR1 is SGHTA and CDR2 is FQGNSA. The CDR3 is 15 amino acids. Unmatched junction bases numbered 6, after V lost 1 base and J lost 5 bases. The CDR3 sequence is CASSLEGLSRDTQYF. CDR3 bases: TGTGCCAGCAGCTTAGAGGGACTAAGTCGAGATACGCAGTATTTT.

The chain recombines TRBV11-3 with TRBJ1-2; 8 bases align to TRBD1. Germline lookup yields CDR1 SGHNT and CDR2 YENEEA. The CDR3 spans 12 residues. J was trimmed by 4 bases and V by 6 bases; bases with no gene match: 1. The CDR3 is CASRDRGYGYTF. DNA of the CDR3: TGTGCCAGCAGAGACAGGGGCTATGGCTACACCTTC.

This sequence joins TRBV5-1 and TRBJ1-2; possible D gene TRBD1, 6 bases. The CDR3 consists of 16 residues. Looked up from germline, CDR1 is SGHRS and CDR2 is YFSETQ. V was pared by 0 bases and J by 0 bases, with 12 bases between. As DNA, the CDR3 is TGCGCCAGCAGCTTGGAGGGGGGGACCTCTAACTATGGCTACACCTTC. Encoded protein: CASSLEGGTSNYGYTF.

The chain recombines TRBV15 with TRBJ1-1, with TRBD1 as a possible D gene (6 bases). There are 14 residues in the CDR3. Germline values: CDR1 LNHNV, CDR2 YYDKDF (reference sequence). V lost 9 bases and J 1 base, leaving 15 bases between the germline ends. DNA for the CDR3: TGTGCCACTATTTTGGACAGAGAGAACACTGAAGCTTTCTTT. This sequence encodes CATILDRENTEAFF.

This chain joins TRBV7-8 and TRBJ1-5, with D tentatively TRBD1 (5 bases). V gave up 0 bases and J gave up 0 bases, with 12 bases separating them. The length of the CDR3 is 17 residues. CDR1 is SGHVS, CDR2 FQNEAQ, per germline. The CDR3 sequence: CASSLAGQFYSNQPQHF. CDR3 DNA sequence: TGTGCCAGCAGCTTAGCGGGGCAATTTTATAGCAATCAGCCCCAGCATTTT.

This chain uses TRBV5-1 with TRBJ1-2; no definite D call. The CDR3 consists of 13 residues. Trimming took 1 base from V and 2 from J, leaving 6 bases between them. Per the germline V gene, CDR1 is SGHRS and CDR2 is YFSETQ. The CDR3 DNA is TGCGCCAGCAGCTTGTCGGGGAACTATGGCTACACCTTC. Translated: CASSLSGNYGYTF.

The chain recombines TRBV7-9 with TRBJ1-3; TRBD1 matches at 8 bases. Trimming removed 4 bases from V and 4 bases from J; junction bases left unmatched: 3. The CDR3 sequence is 14 residues long. Germline V lookup: CDR1 SEHNR, CDR2 FQNEAQ (reference sequence). CDR3 amino acids: CASSSWDRGNTIYF. CDR3 DNA sequence: TGTGCCAGCAGCTCATGGGACAGGGGAAACACCATATATTTT.